This T cell receptor beta chain is from a study of CXCR3-negative and CXCR3-positive naive CD8 T cells. Study in general: Summed over all libraries, TRB reads came to 110 million to 150 million, with about 1.5 +/- 0.3 million per library.

Points on this clonotype: Its antigen is as yet unknown.

The study, taken as a whole, reports: CXCR3-positive naive cells carried more hydrophobic TRB CDR3s than CXCR3-negative ones.

This CDR3 region has 13 residues. TRB cDNA was prepared as libraries by UMI-labeled 5' RACE. TCRdb reworked the 5' RACE reads into one entry per CDR3 protein, no DNA. The sample table includes some 120,000 distinct CDR3 sequences. Material for sequencing was naive CXCR3+ CD8+ T cells from blood. Subset defined: CD45RO-CCR7+CD27+CD95- naive CD8+ T cells expressing CXCR3 (TNR3+). The rearrangement joins TRBV12-3 or TRBV12-4 to TRBJ2-3; TCRdb's D gene call, TRBD1, goes unchecked for lack of DNA. This clonotype was sampled from a human donor in good health. Some clones in this sample may be carry-over from other donors' samples. The CDR3 sequence: CASSSPYTDTQYF.